Each of the 24 T cell receptor beta chains below was sequenced from the same sample in a study of tumor-infiltrating lymphocytes in primary liver carcinoma. Total RNA (approximately 500 ng) served as template for TCR beta cDNA synthesis primed by a constant-region primer. Construction of TCR beta libraries relied on three successive nested multiplex PCR rounds employing slightly modified ARM-PCR. Rounds one and two of PCR, each of 10 cycles, were primed with TRBV1-TRBV30 forward primers and a C-beta reverse primer. MiXCR, applied by TCRdb to the multiplex PCR reads, yields one record per CDR3 protein. This sample has about 100,000 distinct CDR3 sequences; just under 70% occur once, and the top ten carry around 27%. Co-extraction of both nucleic acids (RNA and DNA) used about 17-31 mg of unsorted bulk tissue. Sequenced sample: tumor-adjacent normal liver tissue. These receptors were obtained from a man in his forties with primary liver carcinoma and hepatitis B virus infection.

About this clonotype: Since the CDR3 does not end with the conserved phenylalanine or tryptophan, this likely comes from a read error. J is TRBJ2-5 and V is TRBV11-2; weak D call: TRBD2 (6 bases). V shed 6 bases and J shed 0 bases, with 17 bases lying between them. Germline assignment: CDR1 SGHAT and CDR2 FQNNGV. The CDR3 totals 16 residues. CDR3 amino acids: CASRSRGSAHQETQYY. For the CDR3, the DNA is TGTGCCAGCAGATCGCGGGGCTCGGCTCACCAAGAGACCCAGTACTAC.

V and J are TRBV4-2 and TRBJ2-1, with D maybe TRBD2 (6 bases). V was shortened by 3 bases and J by 4 bases, with 16 bases between the two germline ends. Germline V gene data show CDR1 as LGHNA and CDR2 as YNFKEQ. The CDR3 is 16 residues long. CDR3 residues: CASSQAGTGVYNEQFF. DNA for the CDR3: TGTGCCAGCAGCCAGGCGGGGACTGGCGTTTACAATGAGCAGTTCTTC.

The V and J genes are TRBV24-1 and TRBJ1-2; weak D call: TRBD1 (6 bases). Per the germline V gene, CDR1 is KGHDR and CDR2 is SFDVKD. Trimming took off 7 bases at V and 4 bases at J, with 15 bases between the two ends. The CDR3 extends over 14 amino acids. This chain's CDR3 is CATSTAGQSYGYTF. CDR3 coding DNA: TGTGCCACCAGCACTGCGGGACAAAGCTATGGCTACACCTTC.

The gene calls are TRBV11-2 and TRBJ2-5; D gene ambiguous. This CDR3 is built from 17 residues. Germline CDR1 SGHAT, CDR2 FQNNGV. V was pared by 4 bases and J by 1 base, with 19 bases between. The CDR3 is CASSSPLGVRVQETQYF. The CDR3 DNA follows: TGTGCCAGCAGCTCCCCCCTTGGCGTGAGAGTCCAAGAGACCCAGTACTTC.

A remark on this clonotype: The junction departs from germline at one end; a sequencing error may be responsible. The rearrangement uses TRBV11-2 and TRBJ1-1; 7 nucleotides agree with TRBD1. The V gene's germline CDR1 is SGHAT and CDR2 FQNNGV. CDR3 length: 13 amino acids. This chain's CDR3 is CVSSPQGGTETFF. The CDR3 nucleotides read TGTGTCAGCAGCCCGCAGGGGGGCACTGAAACTTTCTTT.

As concerns this clonotype: The germline gene is not matched at one end of the junction; a read error may be the cause. The chain recombines TRBV12-3 or TRBV12-4 with TRBJ2-1; possible D gene TRBD2, 6 bases. The CDR3 length is 14 residues. CDR3 nucleotide sequence: TGTGCCAGCAGCACCCGGGACTCTGACGGCGAGCTGTTCTTC. Protein sequence: CASSTRDSDGELFF.

This clonotype was counted at least ten times. The chain has TRBV11-2 and TRBJ2-3; D not certain. The ends were cut back, 5 bases at V and 0 bases at J, with 3 bases in the middle. The length of the CDR3 is 12 residues. Germline CDR1 SGHAT, CDR2 FQNNGV. CDR3 in DNA: TGTGCCAGCAGCGCCAGCACAGATACGCAGTATTTT. It yields the protein CASSASTDTQYF.

This clonotype was seen ten or more times. V is TRBV6-6 and J is TRBJ1-5, with a weak D call TRBD1 (6 bases). The germline gives CDR1 MNHNY, CDR2 SVGAGI (reference sequence). V lost 5 bases, J lost 2 bases, and 7 bases lay in between. The CDR3 has 13 residues. CDR3 nucleotides: TGTGCCAGCAGTCCAGGGGGCAATCAGCCCCAGCATTTT. This sequence encodes CASSPGGNQPQHF.

This clonotype was detected once. Being one base from a much bigger clone, this may be a read error. This chain uses TRBV6-2 or TRBV6-3 with TRBJ2-7; D call uncertain. Germline loops: CDR1 MNHEY, CDR2 SVGEGT. Trimming removed 7 bases from V and 5 bases from J, with 12 bases in between. CDR3 length: 12 amino acids. The CDR3 loop is CASTLHGDEQYF. Here the CDR3 DNA reads TGTGCCAGCACCCTCCACGGAGACGAGCAGTACTTC.

In the case of this clonotype: At one end the junction does not follow the germline gene, possibly because of a read error. The V and J genes are TRBV11-2 and TRBJ2-3; D uncertain. Germline values: CDR1 SGHAT, CDR2 FQNNGV. The CDR3 totals 16 residues. The CDR3 bases are TGTGCCAGCAACTTAGGTGGTGGAACTAGCACAGATACGCAGTATTTT. Its translation: CASNLGGGTSTDTQYF.

Comment on this clonotype: At one of its ends the junction is not consistent with the germline gene, which may arise from a read error. This chain links TRBV11-1 with TRBJ2-2; a weak D match, TRBD2 (5 bases). Germline CDR1 reads SGHAT; CDR2 reads FQDESV (reference sequence). This CDR3 region has 13 residues. The CDR3 protein is CASSVWSAGELFF. The CDR3 nucleotides read TGTGCCAGCAGCGTGTGGTCAGCCGGGGAGTTGTTTTTT.

Concerning this clonotype: A much more abundant neighbour one base away suggests this may be a read error. The chain combines TRBV13 with TRBJ1-5, with TRBD1 identical over 10 bases. The CDR3 is 16 amino acids. Unmatched junction bases numbered 10, after V lost 2 bases and J lost 9 bases. Germline V gives CDR1 PRHDT, CDR2 FYEKMQ (reference sequence). In DNA, the CDR3 is TGTGCCAGCAGCTTAAGAGGACAGGGGGTCGAAAGGCCCCAGCATTTT. Its protein product is CASSLRGQGVERPQHF.

Notes on this clonotype: One end of the junction is discordant with germline, which a read error may explain. The chain is built from TRBV12-5 and TRBJ2-2, with D perhaps matching TRBD1 or TRBD2 (6 bases each). Looked up from germline, CDR1 is LGHNT and CDR2 is FRNRAP. This CDR3 region has 16 residues. As DNA, the CDR3 is TGTGCTTGTGGTCCTCCGGGGGCCACGAACACTGGCGAGCTGTTTTTT. Translation: CACGPPGATNTGELFF.

The sample holds many counts of this clonotype. The chain recombines TRBV6-1 with TRBJ2-2; 7 bases agree with TRBD1. V gave up 6 bases and J gave up 0 bases; unmatched junction bases: 10. Germline V gene data show CDR1 as MNHNS and CDR2 as SASEGT. The CDR3 runs to 17 residues. The CDR3 region is CASSDRDNDPNTGELFF. CDR3 nucleotides: TGTGCCAGCAGCGACAGGGATAACGACCCGAACACCGGGGAGCTGTTTTTT.

The chain uses TRBV12-3 or TRBV12-4 and TRBJ1-3; no reliable D call. The ends were cut back, 7 bases at V and 2 bases at J, with 9 bases in the middle. The CDR3 spans 13 residues. In DNA form, the CDR3 reads TGTGCCAGCATCTGGACGGCTGGAAACACCATATATTTT. It translates to CASIWTAGNTIYF.

Turning to this clonotype: One junction end does not reproduce the germline sequence, and a read error may be involved. The genes are TRBV6-5 and TRBJ2-1; perhaps TRBD1 as D (6 bases). The germline gives CDR1 MNHEY, CDR2 SVGAGI. The CDR3 sequence is 15 residues long. CDR3 nucleotides: TGTGCCAGCAGTTGCGAAGGACAGTCTTACAAAGAGCAGTTCTTC. This translates into CASSCEGQSYKEQFF.

Worth noting for this clonotype: An end of the junction does not agree with germline; a read error may underlie this. CDR3 protein: CVSGLEGLAWTDTQYF. The CDR3 DNA reads TGCGTCAGCGGCTTAGAGGGACTAGCGTGGACAGATACGCAGTATTTT. The chain employs TRBV11-2 and TRBJ2-3, with 10 bases lining up with TRBD2. Germline-derived CDR1 and CDR2 are SGHAT and FQNNGV. CDR3 length equals 16 residues.

This clonotype came up once. The conserved phenylalanine or tryptophan normally closing the CDR3 is absent here, so this likely arose from a read error. V is TRBV5-5 and J is TRBJ2-2; 7 bases match TRBD1. V lost 4 bases to trimming and J lost 1 base; unmatched junction nucleotides: 7. Looked up from germline, CDR1 is SGHKS and CDR2 is YYEKEE (reference sequence). The CDR3 runs 16 residues. CDR3 in DNA: TGTGCCAGCAGCCCCCGGGACAGCCTGAACACCGGGGAGCTGTTTTCC. Translating it yields CASSPRDSLNTGELFS.

Remarks on this clonotype: A junction end diverges from the germline sequence, so it may reflect a read error. The genes are TRBV11-2 and TRBJ2-7; maybe TRBD1 (6 bases). Germline CDR1 reads SGHAT; CDR2 reads FQNNGV. There are 14 residues in the CDR3. The CDR3 loop reads CARSLRRGPYEQYF. CDR3 nucleotides: TGTGCCCGCAGCTTACGCAGGGGACCCTACGAGCAGTACTTC.

With regard to this clonotype: The junction and the germline gene differ at one end; a read error may be behind it. This chain joins TRBV29-1 and TRBJ2-2, with a tentative D call TRBD2 (5 bases). This CDR3 is built from 10 residues. Germline assignment: CDR1 SQVTM and CDR2 ANQGSEA. CDR3 in DNA: TGTAGCGTAGGGCGGGGGGAGCTGTTTTTT. Its translation is CSVGRGELFF.

V and J are TRBV11-2 and TRBJ2-5; weak D call: TRBD2 (6 bases). The CDR3 covers 16 residues. The germline V gene encodes CDR1 SGHAT and CDR2 FQNNGV. The germline V and J ends were trimmed by 1 base and 9 bases, with 21 bases remaining between them. Here the CDR3 reads CASSLVPASEQVAQYF. CDR3 nucleotide sequence: TGTGCCAGCAGCTTAGTCCCGGCTAGCGAGCAAGTGGCCCAGTACTTC.

A word on this clonotype: Being one base from a much bigger clone, this may be a read error. It is likely a read error, because the conserved phenylalanine at the end of the CDR3 is missing. The gene calls are TRBV13 and TRBJ1-1, with D hard to call. Between the trimmed V and J ends, which lost 1 base and 4 bases, there was a span of 13 bases. Looked up from germline, CDR1 is PRHDT and CDR2 is FYEKMQ (reference sequence). This CDR3 has 15 amino acids. The CDR3 here is CASSLAPTRATEAFS. CDR3 DNA: TGTGCCAGCAGCTTAGCCCCCACACGGGCCACTGAAGCTTTCTCT.

This rearrangement joins TRBV7-9 to TRBJ2-1, with unresolved D. Germline values: CDR1 SEHNR, CDR2 FQNEAQ (reference sequence). This CDR3 has 14 amino acids. V shed 2 bases and J shed 5 bases, with 10 bases lying between them. The CDR3 sequence is CASSLIGQNNEQFF. CDR3 in DNA: TGTGCCAGCAGCTTAATCGGGCAAAACAATGAGCAGTTCTTC.

This clonotype came up a few times. A read error may be the cause here, since a much bigger clone is one base away. The chain employs TRBV10-3 and TRBJ2-2; 7 nucleotides match TRBD1. Trimming took 0 bases from V and 3 from J; bases not matched to a gene: 1. This CDR3 has 15 amino acids. CDR1 ENHRY and CDR2 SYGVKD come from the germline V gene. CDR3 bases: TGTGCCATCAGTGAGTCTACAGGGGACACCGGGGAGCTGTTTTTT. This sequence encodes CAISESTGDTGELFF.